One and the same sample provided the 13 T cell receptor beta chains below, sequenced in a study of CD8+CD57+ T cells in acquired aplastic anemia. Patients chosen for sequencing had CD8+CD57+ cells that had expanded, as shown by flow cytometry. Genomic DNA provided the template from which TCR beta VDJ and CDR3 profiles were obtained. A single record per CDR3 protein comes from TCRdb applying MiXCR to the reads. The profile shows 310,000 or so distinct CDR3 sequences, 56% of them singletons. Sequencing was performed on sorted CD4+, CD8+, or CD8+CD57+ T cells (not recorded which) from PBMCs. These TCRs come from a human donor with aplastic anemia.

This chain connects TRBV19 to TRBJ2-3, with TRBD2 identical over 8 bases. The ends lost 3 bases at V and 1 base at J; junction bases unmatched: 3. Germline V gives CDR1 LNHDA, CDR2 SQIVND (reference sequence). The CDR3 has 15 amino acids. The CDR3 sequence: CASSIRRGGTDTQYF. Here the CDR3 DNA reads TGTGCCAGTAGTATCAGGCGGGGGGGCACAGATACGCAGTATTTT.

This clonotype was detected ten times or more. The CDR3 spells CASSPVTGKGGELFF. CDR3 DNA sequence: TGCGCCAGCAGCCCAGTGACAGGGAAGGGCGGGGAGCTGTTTTTT. The chain recombines TRBV5-1 with TRBJ2-2; 7 bases agree with TRBD1. This CDR3 has 15 amino acids. V shed 4 bases, J shed 7 bases, and the junction held 10 bases outside the gene matches. Germline V gene data show CDR1 as SGHRS and CDR2 as YFSETQ.

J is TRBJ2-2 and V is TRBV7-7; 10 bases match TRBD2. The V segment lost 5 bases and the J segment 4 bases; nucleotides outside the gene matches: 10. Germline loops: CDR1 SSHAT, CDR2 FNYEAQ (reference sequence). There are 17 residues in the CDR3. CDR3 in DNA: TGTGCCAGCAGCCCCACCCTAGCGGGAGCCGGCACCGGGGAGCTGTTTTTT. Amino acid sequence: CASSPTLAGAGTGELFF.

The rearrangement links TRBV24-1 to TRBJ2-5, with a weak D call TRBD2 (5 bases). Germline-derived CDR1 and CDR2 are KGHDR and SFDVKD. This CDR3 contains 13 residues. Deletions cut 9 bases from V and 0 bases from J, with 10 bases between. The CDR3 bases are TGTGCCACCGGGCGGGCGGACCAAGAGACCCAGTACTTC. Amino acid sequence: CATGRADQETQYF.

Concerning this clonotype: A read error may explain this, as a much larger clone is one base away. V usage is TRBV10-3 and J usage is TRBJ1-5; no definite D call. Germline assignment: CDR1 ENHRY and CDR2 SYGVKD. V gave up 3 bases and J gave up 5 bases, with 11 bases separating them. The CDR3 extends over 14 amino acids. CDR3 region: CAISELKNDQPQHF. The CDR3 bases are TGTGCCATCAGTGAACTGAAGAATGATCAGCCCCAGCATTTT.

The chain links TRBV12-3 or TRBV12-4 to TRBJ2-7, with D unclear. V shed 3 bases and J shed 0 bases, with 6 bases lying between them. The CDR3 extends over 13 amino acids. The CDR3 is CASSLYSSYEQYF. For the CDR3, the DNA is TGTGCCAGCAGTTTGTACAGCTCCTACGAGCAGTACTTC.

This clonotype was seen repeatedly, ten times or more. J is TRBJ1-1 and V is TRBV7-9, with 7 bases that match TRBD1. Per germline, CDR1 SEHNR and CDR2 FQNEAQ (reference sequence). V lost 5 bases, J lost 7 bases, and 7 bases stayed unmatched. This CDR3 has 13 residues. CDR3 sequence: CASSRGTANEAFF. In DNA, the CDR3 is TGTGCCAGCAGCAGAGGGACAGCCAATGAAGCTTTCTTT.

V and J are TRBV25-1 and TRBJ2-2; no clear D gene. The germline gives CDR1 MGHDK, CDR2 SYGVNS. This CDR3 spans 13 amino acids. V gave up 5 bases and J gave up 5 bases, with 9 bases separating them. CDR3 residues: CASSKAGTGELFF. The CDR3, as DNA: TGTGCCAGCAGTAAGGCCGGTACCGGGGAGCTGTTTTTT.

CDR3 nucleotide sequence: TGTGCCAGCAGTCTAGTCCCGGGGGCTAGCACAGATACGCAGTATTTT. Translating gives CASSLVPGASTDTQYF. V gene TRBV7-3 combines with J gene TRBJ2-3; D possibly uses TRBD1 or TRBD2 (6 bases each). The CDR3 runs 16 residues. Trimming removed 6 bases at V and 0 bases at J, with 16 bases between. CDR1 and CDR2 from the germline V gene are SGHTA and FQGTGA.

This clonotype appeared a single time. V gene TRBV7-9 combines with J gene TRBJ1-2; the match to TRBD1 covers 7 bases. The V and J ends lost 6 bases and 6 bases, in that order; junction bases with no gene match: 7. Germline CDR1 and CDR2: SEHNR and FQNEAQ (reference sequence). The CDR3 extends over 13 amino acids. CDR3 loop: CASRTGVKDGYTF. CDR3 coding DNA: TGTGCCAGCAGAACAGGGGTCAAGGATGGCTACACCTTC.

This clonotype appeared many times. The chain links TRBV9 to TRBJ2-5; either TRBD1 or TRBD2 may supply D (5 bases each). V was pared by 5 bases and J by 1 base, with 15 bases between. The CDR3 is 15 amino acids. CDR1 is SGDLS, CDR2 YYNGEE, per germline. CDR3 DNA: TGTGCCAGCAGTGAGACCGGGACGCTCCAAGAGACCCAGTACTTC. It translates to CASSETGTLQETQYF.

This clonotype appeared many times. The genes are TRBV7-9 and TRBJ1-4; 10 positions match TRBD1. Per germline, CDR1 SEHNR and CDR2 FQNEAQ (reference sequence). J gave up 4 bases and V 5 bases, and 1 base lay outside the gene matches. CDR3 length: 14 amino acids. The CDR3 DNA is TGTGCCAGCAGCAGGACAGGGGGTAATGAAAAACTGTTTTTT. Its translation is CASSRTGGNEKLFF.

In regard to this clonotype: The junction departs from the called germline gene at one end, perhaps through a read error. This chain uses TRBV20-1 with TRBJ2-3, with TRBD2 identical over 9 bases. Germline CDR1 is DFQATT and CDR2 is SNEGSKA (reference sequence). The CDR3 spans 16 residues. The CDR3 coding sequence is TGCAGTGCTAGAGATCTGAGTAGCGGGGGATTGAATACGCAGTGTTTT. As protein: CSARDLSSGGLNTQCF.